The 17 T cell receptor beta chains reported below all come from one sample, sequenced in a study of beta chain features in type 1 diabetes. These receptors have no known antigen. Study-wide results and caveats: Type 1 diabetes patients had TCRB CDR3s that were shorter (moderately but significantly so) in all four CD4+ subsets.

Since all of the isolated RNA was reverse transcribed, expressed TCRB transcripts were what got sequenced. Measured with immunoSEQ multiplex PCR; TCRdb has only the in-frame clones, and not every one. The sample yields about 150,000 clones, roughly 9% seen once. Input material: central memory CD4+ T cells from blood. These receptors were collected from a woman aged 25 to 39 with type 1 diabetes.

This rearrangement joins TRBV10-3 to TRBJ1-4; TRBD1 matches 7 bases. Germline-derived CDR1 and CDR2 are ENHRY and SYGVKD. Trimming at V came to 3 bases and at J to 5 bases, leaving 0 bases not matched to a gene. This CDR3 comprises 13 residues. CDR3 bases: TGTGCCATCAGTGAAGGGGGCAATGAAAAACTGTTTTTT. Translated, it gives CAISEGGNEKLFF.

This clone has a handful of counts. The rearrangement uses TRBV7-3 and TRBJ2-1; 7 nucleotides line up with TRBD1. This CDR3 comprises 14 residues. With 6 bases clipped from V and 3 bases from J, the junction kept 5 bases outside the gene matches. CDR1 SGHTA and CDR2 FQGTGA come from the germline V gene. CDR3 protein: CASRRDSNYNEQFF. In DNA, the CDR3 is TGTGCCAGCAGGAGGGACAGCAACTACAATGAGCAGTTCTTC.

The sample holds a few counts of this clone. The rearrangement uses TRBV29-1 and TRBJ1-2; tentatively, D is TRBD1 (6 bases). The CDR3 is made up of 14 amino acids. Germline V lookup: CDR1 SQVTM, CDR2 ANQGSEA. V was shortened by 1 base and J by 5 bases, with 14 bases between the two germline ends. This CDR3 is CSVEGFGQKYGYTF. The CDR3 bases are TGCAGCGTTGAAGGGTTTGGACAGAAATATGGCTACACCTTC.

This clone was seen only a few times. The V gene is TRBV10-3, the J gene TRBJ2-7; possibly TRBD1 for D (6 bases). The length of the CDR3 is 15 residues. V shed 3 bases and J shed 6 bases, with 18 bases lying between them. Per germline, CDR1 ENHRY and CDR2 SYGVKD. The CDR3 DNA reads TGTGCCATCAGTGAATCAGGACAGCTAGAGGCCGAGCAGTACTTC. Translated: CAISESGQLEAEQYF.

The V gene is TRBV14, the J gene TRBJ2-4; D may be TRBD1 (5 bases). The ends were cut back, 0 bases at V and 9 bases at J, with 18 bases in the middle. The CDR3 consists of 16 residues. CDR1 is SGHDN, CDR2 FVKESK, per germline. This CDR3 reads CASSQDGFVGPVIQYF. The DNA for the CDR3 is TGTGCCAGCAGCCAAGATGGTTTCGTGGGGCCGGTCATTCAGTACTTC.

This chain joins TRBV6-4 and TRBJ2-5, with D possibly being TRBD1 (5 bases). CDR3 length: 13 residues. Between the trimmed V and J ends, which lost 9 bases and 1 base, there was a span of 12 bases. Germline CDR1 and CDR2: MRHNA and SNTAGT. The CDR3 reads CARRQGGQETQYF. CDR3 in DNA: TGTGCCAGGCGTCAGGGTGGCCAAGAGACCCAGTACTTC.

This clone was counted a few times. The gene calls are TRBV11-2 and TRBJ2-2; 7 bases agree with TRBD1. The CDR3 covers 15 residues. V trimming: 6 bases; J trimming: 5 bases; junction bases outside the gene matches: 9. Germline V gives CDR1 SGHAT, CDR2 FQNNGV. CDR3 sequence reads: CASREGTVVTGELFF. The CDR3 DNA reads as TGTGCCAGCAGGGAAGGGACAGTCGTAACCGGGGAGCTGTTTTTT.

The chain employs TRBV28 and TRBJ1-5; 7 bases fit TRBD1. The CDR3 spans 15 residues. CDR1 is MDHEN, CDR2 SYDVKM, per germline. V shed 6 bases, J shed 7 bases, and the junction held 12 bases outside the gene matches. CDR3 in amino acids: CASSPDSGGGQPQHF. The CDR3 DNA follows: TGTGCCAGCAGCCCAGACTCAGGGGGAGGACAGCCCCAGCATTTT.

The chain combines TRBV7-2 with TRBJ2-7; 10 bases fit TRBD2. Germline V gives CDR1 SGHTA, CDR2 FQGNSA. Unmatched junction bases numbered 7, after V lost 1 base and J lost 7 bases. The CDR3 has 15 residues. Here the CDR3 DNA reads TGTGCCAGCAGCTTAGTGGGGCTAGCGGGAGTTGAGCAGTACTTC. It codes for CASSLVGLAGVEQYF.

A few counts support this clone. The chain couples TRBV10-3 to TRBJ2-6, with 8 bases that match TRBD1. The V and J ends lost 6 bases and 2 bases, in that order; junction bases with no gene match: 9. The germline V gene encodes CDR1 ENHRY and CDR2 SYGVKD. CDR3 length: 17 amino acids. The CDR3 bases are TGTGCCATCAGGGAAACCAGGGGGCTGACTGGGGCCAACGTCCTGACTTTC. Translating gives CAIRETRGLTGANVLTF.

The chain employs TRBV25-1 and TRBJ2-1, with 12 bases aligning to TRBD2. Germline V gives CDR1 MGHDK, CDR2 SYGVNS. The CDR3 has 17 residues. Losses at the gene ends were 3 bases for V and 5 bases for J; bases not matched to a gene: 8. CDR3 DNA sequence: TGTGCCAGCAGTGATCCTAGCGGGAGGGACGGGAACAATGAGCAGTTCTTC. Its translation is CASSDPSGRDGNNEQFF.

V is TRBV7-6 and J is TRBJ2-7; D ambiguous. CDR1 is SGHVS, CDR2 FNYEAQ, per germline. This CDR3 contains 15 residues. V lost 3 bases and J lost 0, with 12 bases in between. CDR3 loop: CASSFKPDISYEQYF. The CDR3 DNA sequence: TGTGCCAGCAGCTTTAAACCCGACATCTCCTACGAGCAGTACTTC.

This clone came up a few times. CDR3 residues: CASSQGRLAGTGELFF. DNA of the CDR3: TGCGCCAGCAGCCAAGGCCGGCTAGCGGGCACCGGGGAGCTGTTTTTT. This rearrangement joins TRBV4-1 to TRBJ2-2, with 8 bases aligning to TRBD2. In germline, CDR1 is MGHRA, CDR2 YSYEKL. V shed 1 base, J shed 4 bases, and the junction held 5 bases outside the gene matches. This CDR3 is built from 16 residues.

The table lists this clone with a few counts. This chain joins TRBV25-1 and TRBJ1-5; D is unresolved. Germline lookup yields CDR1 MGHDK and CDR2 SYGVNS. The CDR3 has 12 amino acids. Trimming left V 1 base short and J 6 bases short, with 4 bases between. CDR3 sequence (DNA): TGTGCCAGCAGTGAATCGGGTCAGCCCCAGCATTTT. Residues: CASSESGQPQHF.

This clone was counted only a few times. The chain couples TRBV2 to TRBJ1-4, with D perhaps matching TRBD1 (5 bases). The germline V gene encodes CDR1 SNHLY and CDR2 FYNNEI. The CDR3 sequence is 14 residues long. Trimming left V 1 base short and J 8 bases short, with 11 bases between. Written as DNA, the CDR3 is TGTGCCAGCAGTGAAGGGACATCGAGGGAAAAACTGTTTTTT. Its translation is CASSEGTSREKLFF.

The chain combines TRBV9 with TRBJ1-2, with no clear D. The CDR3 has 14 amino acids. The V and J ends lost 0 bases and 8 bases respectively, with 14 bases between them. Germline values: CDR1 SGDLS, CDR2 YYNGEE. The CDR3 here is CASSVGLNAGGYTF. The CDR3 DNA sequence: TGTGCCAGCAGCGTAGGACTCAATGCGGGCGGCTACACCTTC.

V is TRBV7-9 and J is TRBJ1-4; 8 bases are shared with TRBD1. Germline V CDR1 and CDR2: SEHNR, FQNEAQ (reference sequence). Losses at the gene ends were 1 base for V and 4 bases for J; bases not matched to a gene: 2. The CDR3 sequence is 15 residues long. The CDR3 coding sequence is TGTGCCAGCAGCTTAGGACAGGGGATTAATGAAAAACTGTTTTTT. As protein: CASSLGQGINEKLFF.